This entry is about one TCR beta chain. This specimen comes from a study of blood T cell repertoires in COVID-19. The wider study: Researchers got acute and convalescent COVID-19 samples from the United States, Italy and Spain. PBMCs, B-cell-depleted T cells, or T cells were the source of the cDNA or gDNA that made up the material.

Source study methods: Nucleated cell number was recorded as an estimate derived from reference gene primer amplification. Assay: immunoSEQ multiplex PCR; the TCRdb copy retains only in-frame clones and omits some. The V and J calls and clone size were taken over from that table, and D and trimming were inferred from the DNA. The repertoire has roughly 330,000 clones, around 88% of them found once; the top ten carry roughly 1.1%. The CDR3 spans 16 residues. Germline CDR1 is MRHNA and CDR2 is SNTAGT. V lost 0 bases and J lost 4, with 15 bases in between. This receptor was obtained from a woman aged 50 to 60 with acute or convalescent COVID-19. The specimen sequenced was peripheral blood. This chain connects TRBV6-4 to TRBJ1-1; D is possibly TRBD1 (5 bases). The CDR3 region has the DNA TGTGCCAGCAGTGACTCTATAGGCGTTGGGGCCACTGAAGCTTTCTTT. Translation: CASSDSIGVGATEAFF.